One and the same sample provided the 14 T cell receptor beta chains below, sequenced in a study of response to subunit inactivated influenza vaccine. TCRdb re-called the RT-PCR reads with MiXCR, one entry per CDR3 protein. The table has about 830,000 distinct CDR3 sequences, roughly 18% seen once. Sequencing used PBMCs from blood, obtained more than 4 days after vaccination. Receptors were obtained from a man between 50 and 59 years old who received an inactivated influenza vaccine.

The gene calls are TRBV12-3 or TRBV12-4 and TRBJ2-3; 8 nucleotides agree with TRBD1. V was pared by 6 bases and J by 2 bases, with 7 bases of the junction left unmatched. CDR3 length equals 15 residues. Here the CDR3 reads CASRTQGAITDTQYF. The CDR3 bases are TGTGCCAGCAGGACCCAGGGGGCCATCACAGATACGCAGTATTTT.

The genes are TRBV3-1 and TRBJ2-7; D gene ambiguous. V gave up 4 bases and J gave up 1 base, with 14 bases separating them. The CDR3 loop spans 15 amino acids. Germline V lookup: CDR1 LGHDT, CDR2 YNNKEL (reference sequence). The CDR3 DNA follows: TGTGCCAGCAGCCCCCCCGCGGCGCGTTCCTACGAGCAGTACTTC. Its translation: CASSPPAARSYEQYF.

With respect to this clonotype: A much larger clone is a single base away; this may be a read error. The rearrangement joins TRBV12-3 or TRBV12-4 to TRBJ2-1, with TRBD2 as a possible D gene (6 bases). This CDR3 region has 14 residues. This CDR3 reads CASRLGRQLNERFF. DNA of the CDR3: TGTGCCAGCCGTCTGGGGAGGCAGCTCAATGAGCGGTTCTTC.

The table lists this clonotype with many counts. The V and J genes are TRBV6-1 and TRBJ2-5; 15 positions agree with TRBD2. Germline CDR1 MNHNS, CDR2 SASEGT. This CDR3 has 16 amino acids. V shed 5 bases and J 3 bases; nucleotides not matched to a gene: 4. In DNA, the CDR3 is TGTGCCAGCAGTCCCTGGACTAGCGGGAGGGAAGAGACCCAGTACTTC. This gives the protein CASSPWTSGREETQYF.

This clonotype was counted ten times or more. The CDR3 DNA follows: TGTGCCAGCAGGGGAGATACGCAGTATTTT. It is translated as CASRGDTQYF. The chain couples TRBV12-3 or TRBV12-4 to TRBJ2-3; D is undetermined. The V end was cut by 6 bases, the J end by 5 bases, with 3 bases between. The CDR3 covers 10 residues.

V and J are TRBV12-3 or TRBV12-4 and TRBJ2-7; D remains unclear. V was clipped by 5 bases and J by 0 bases, with 11 bases between them. The CDR3 consists of 14 residues. The CDR3 DNA reads TGTGCCAGCAGTAGGAGCCTGGACTCCTACGAGCAGTACTTC. Protein: CASSRSLDSYEQYF.

This clonotype was recorded many times. The CDR3 is CASSQSGTGGMTTFREQYF. The CDR3 DNA is TGTGCCAGCAGTCAGAGCGGGACAGGAGGCATGACAACATTTCGGGAGCAGTACTTC. The genes are TRBV6-1 and TRBJ2-7, with a possible D match to TRBD1 (8 bases). V was pared by 5 bases and J by 7 bases, with 33 bases between. The length of the CDR3 is 19 residues. The germline gives CDR1 MNHNS, CDR2 SASEGT.

V and J are TRBV2 and TRBJ1-5; TRBD1 is a possible D gene (6 bases). The CDR3 has 15 amino acids. From germline, CDR1 is SNHLY and CDR2 FYNNEI. V gave up 3 bases and J gave up 7 bases, with 16 bases separating them. CDR3 amino acids: CASSDRDIRVQPQHF. The DNA for the CDR3 is TGTGCCAGCAGTGACCGGGACATCCGCGTGCAGCCCCAGCATTTT.

The sample holds one count of this clonotype. The chain recombines TRBV20-1 with TRBJ2-1; D unclear. Germline CDR1 is DFQATT and CDR2 is SNEGSKA (reference sequence). V gave up 7 bases and J gave up 6 bases, with 16 bases separating them. The CDR3 is made up of 13 amino acids. The CDR3 DNA reads TGCAGTGTCTACGTGGTGTCGCGCAATGAGCAGTTCTTC. It codes for CSVYVVSRNEQFF.

This clonotype was observed a few times. The V gene is TRBV27, the J gene TRBJ1-6; TRBD1 matches 7 bases. The CDR3 covers 14 residues. Germline V CDR1 and CDR2: MNHEY, SMNVEV (reference sequence). After removal of 4 bases from V and 7 bases from J, the junction contained 4 bases not matched to a gene. Here the CDR3 reads CASSWTGVNSPLHF. Written as DNA, the CDR3 is TGTGCCAGCAGTTGGACAGGAGTAAATTCACCCCTCCACTTT.

This clonotype was seen a few times. The rearrangement joins TRBV7-2 to TRBJ1-3; D might be TRBD1 (6 bases). The germline gives CDR1 SGHTA, CDR2 FQGNSA. V was pared by 0 bases and J by 1 base, with 10 bases between. CDR3 length: 16 amino acids. CDR3 residues: CASSLAAGASGNTIYF. CDR3 in DNA: TGTGCCAGCAGCTTAGCGGCAGGGGCGTCTGGAAACACCATATATTTT. Using reference TRBV7-2 and TRBJ1-3 for the parts outside the CDR3, the full variable domain is GAGVSQSPSNKVTEKGKDVELRCDPISGHTALYWYRQSLGQGLEFLIYFQGNSAPDKSGLPSDRFSAERTGGSVSTLTIQRTQQEDSAVYLCASSLAAGASGNTIYFGEGSWLTVV.

There are a few counts of this clonotype. The V gene is TRBV7-2, the J gene TRBJ2-7; TRBD1 might be the D (6 bases). V lost 3 bases, J lost 5 bases, and 17 bases lay in between. Germline lookup yields CDR1 SGHTA and CDR2 FQGNSA. CDR3 size: 15 residues. The CDR3 bases are TGTGCCAGCAGCTTTTTCGGGCAAGGGGGAAACGAGCAGTACTTC. Its translation: CASSFFGQGGNEQYF.

A few counts support this clonotype. The chain carries TRBV28 and TRBJ2-1; 8 bases match TRBD2. The V segment lost 5 bases and the J segment 7 bases; nucleotides outside the gene matches: 13. CDR3 length equals 16 residues. The germline V gene has CDR1 MDHEN and CDR2 SYDVKM. The CDR3 nucleotides are TGTGCCAGCAGTCCCTCACGGGGGGGGCCGGGGAATGAGCAGTTCTTC. Translation: CASSPSRGGPGNEQFF.

The gene calls are TRBV6-2 or TRBV6-3 and TRBJ1-4; D is unresolved. Trimming removed 8 bases from V and 4 bases from J, with 8 bases in between. Germline V gene lookup returns CDR1 MNHEY and CDR2 SVGEGT. The length of the CDR3 is 12 residues. The CDR3 loop is CASYDGNEKLFF. The CDR3 DNA reads TGTGCCAGCTACGACGGTAATGAAAAACTGTTTTTT.